The 17 T cell receptor beta chains below all came from one sample that was sequenced in a study of beta chain features in type 1 diabetes. As every portion of the isolated RNA was reverse transcribed, the sequencing read expressed TCRB transcripts. TCRdb's copy holds only in-frame clones and misses some; the assay was immunoSEQ multiplex PCR. The table shows around 650,000 clones, with around 11% occurring only once. Overall study findings and caveats: A moderate, significant TCRB CDR3 shortening appeared in type 1 diabetes across four CD4+ subsets.

These TCRs are of unknown antigen specificity. The sequenced sample was naive CD4+ T cells from blood. The receptors shown here come from a man between 25 and 39 years old with type 1 diabetes.

This clone was counted a few times. The J gene is TRBJ2-2, the V gene TRBV29-1; D not certain. Germline CDR1 SQVTM, CDR2 ANQGSEA. The germline V and J ends were trimmed by 4 bases and 1 base, with 10 bases remaining between them. CDR3 length equals 14 residues. CDR3 nucleotides: TGCAGCGTTGTCGTGGGGTTGAACACCGGGGAGCTGTTTTTT. Translated: CSVVVGLNTGELFF.

This clone was counted only a few times. This chain uses TRBV9 with TRBJ2-3; 10 nucleotides agree with TRBD2. The CDR3 covers 16 residues. With 4 bases clipped from V and 5 bases from J, the junction kept 10 bases outside the gene matches. Germline V gene data show CDR1 as SGDLS and CDR2 as YYNGEE. CDR3 nucleotide sequence: TGTGCCAGCAGCCCCTATAGCGGGGGGATAAGAGATACGCAGTATTTT. Amino acid sequence: CASSPYSGGIRDTQYF.

V usage is TRBV29-1 and J usage is TRBJ1-1, with 7 bases fitting TRBD1. The CDR3 extends over 12 amino acids. V was clipped by 1 base and J by 10 bases; unmatched bases: 6. The germline gives CDR1 SQVTM, CDR2 ANQGSEA. DNA for the CDR3: TGCAGCGTTGAAGGACAGGGCGGGGGAGCTTTCTTT. Its protein is CSVEGQGGGAFF.

This clone was counted only a few times. This sample also contains other DNA sequences that code for the same CDR3. V and J are TRBV7-2 and TRBJ2-3; D unclear. Trimming took 1 base from V and 2 from J, leaving 4 bases between them. The CDR3 contains 13 residues. CDR1 is SGHTA, CDR2 FQGNSA, per germline. The CDR3, as DNA: TGTGCCAGCAGCTTAGGTCCCACAGATACGCAGTATTTT. Translated: CASSLGPTDTQYF.

This clone has just a few counts. The chain has TRBV5-1 and TRBJ2-1; D might be TRBD1 (6 bases). CDR1 and CDR2 from the germline V gene are SGHRS and YFSETQ. Trimming shortened V by 2 bases and J by 6 bases, and 12 bases separated the two germline ends. The CDR3 has 14 amino acids. The CDR3 loop is CASSLSTGSNEQFF. The CDR3 nucleotides read TGCGCCAGCAGCTTATCGACAGGAAGCAATGAGCAGTTCTTC. The full variable domain, with the rest looked up from reference TRBV5-1 and TRBJ2-1, is KAGVTQTPRYLIKTRGQQVTLSCSPISGHRSVSWYQQTPGQGLQFLFEYFSETQRNKGNFPGRFSGRQFSNSRSEMNVSTLELGDSALYLCASSLSTGSNEQFFGPGTRLTVL.

The chain employs TRBV11-2 and TRBJ2-1, with 14 bases matching TRBD2. CDR1 SGHAT and CDR2 FQNNGV come from the germline V gene. This CDR3 is built from 19 residues. Trimming removed 6 bases from V and 0 bases from J; junction bases left unmatched: 10. The CDR3 region is CASRPGTSGGSSSYNEQFF. CDR3 DNA sequence: TGTGCCAGCAGACCCGGGACTAGCGGGGGCTCGAGCTCCTACAATGAGCAGTTCTTC. The whole variable domain, filled in from reference TRBV11-2 and TRBJ2-1, reads EAGVAQSPRYKIIEKRQSVAFWCNPISGHATLYWYQQILGQGPKLLIQFQNNGVVDDSQLPKDRFSAERLKGVDSTLKIQPAKLEDSAVYLCASRPGTSGGSSSYNEQFFGPGTRLTVL.

This clone was observed a handful of times. The rearrangement uses TRBV29-1 and TRBJ2-5; TRBD2 aligns across 8 bases. V shed 4 bases and J 4 bases; nucleotides not matched to a gene: 8. The CDR3 loop spans 14 amino acids. The germline CDR1 and CDR2 sequences are SQVTM and ANQGSEA. The CDR3 loop reads CSVAHGGVTETQYF. CDR3 coding DNA: TGCAGCGTTGCGCACGGGGGGGTTACAGAGACCCAGTACTTC.

The chain joins TRBV27 to TRBJ1-4; the D gene is possibly TRBD1 (6 bases). Trimming pared 3 bases from V and 8 bases from J, leaving 10 bases between. From germline, CDR1 is MNHEY and CDR2 SMNVEV (reference sequence). The CDR3 has 13 amino acids. The CDR3 coding sequence is TGTGCCAGCAGTTTGCAGGGGAGGGAAAAACTGTTTTTT. As protein: CASSLQGREKLFF.

This clone showed up just a few times. The rearrangement uses TRBV18 and TRBJ2-7; 7 nucleotides align to TRBD1. CDR1 is KGHSH and CDR2 is LQKENI in the germline V gene. The CDR3 runs 14 residues. The V gene end was trimmed by 6 bases and the J gene end by 3 bases; junction bases not matched to a gene: 8. CDR3 nucleotides: TGTGCCAGCTCCCGAGACAGGGCGAACTACGAGCAGTACTTC. Amino acids: CASSRDRANYEQYF.

A few counts support this clone. This rearrangement joins TRBV5-1 to TRBJ2-3; 8 bases fit TRBD2. CDR3 size: 17 residues. CDR1 and CDR2 (germline): SGHRS, YFSETQ. V was pared by 0 bases and J by 2 bases, with 8 bases of the junction left unmatched. CDR3: CASSLGSAGVNTDTQYF. In nucleotides, the CDR3 is TGCGCCAGCAGCTTGGGATCAGCGGGGGTCAACACAGATACGCAGTATTTT.

This clone was seen more than once but under ten times. The CDR3 DNA reads TGTGCCAGCAGTTTAGGGGACAGCTATGGCTACACCTTC. It is translated as CASSLGDSYGYTF. The chain uses TRBV27 and TRBJ1-2, with 7 bases aligning to TRBD1. This CDR3 spans 13 amino acids. V lost 2 bases to trimming and J lost 4 bases; unmatched junction nucleotides: 1. The germline gives CDR1 MNHEY, CDR2 SMNVEV (reference sequence).

The chain uses TRBV28 and TRBJ2-7, with unresolved D. Between the trimmed V and J ends, which lost 2 bases and 3 bases, there was a span of 8 bases. There are 13 residues in the CDR3. Germline V gene data show CDR1 as MDHEN and CDR2 as SYDVKM. In DNA, the CDR3 is TGTGCCAGCAGTTTAGACACCTACTACGAGCAGTACTTC. Translating it yields CASSLDTYYEQYF.

V usage is TRBV7-9 and J usage is TRBJ2-5, with unresolved D. The CDR3 runs to 15 residues. Germline V lookup: CDR1 SEHNR, CDR2 FQNEAQ (reference sequence). Trimming stripped 5 bases from V and 3 bases from J, with 16 bases between. The CDR3 nucleotides are TGTGCCAGCAGCCCGCGACTGGCGCCTGAAGAGACCCAGTACTTC. Its translation is CASSPRLAPEETQYF.

V is TRBV19 and J is TRBJ2-7; TRBD1 matches 8 bases. CDR3 size: 17 residues. CDR1 and CDR2 from the germline V gene are LNHDA and SQIVND (reference sequence). The V segment lost 3 bases and the J segment 1 base; nucleotides outside the gene matches: 11. CDR3 amino acids: CASSIRPGGVLSYEQYF. CDR3 DNA sequence: TGTGCCAGTAGTATTAGGCCAGGGGGCGTATTATCCTACGAGCAGTACTTC.

This clone was seen only a few times. The CDR3 spells CASSPLTGYNEQFF. CDR3 nucleotide sequence: TGTGCCAGCAGCCCCCTCACAGGGTACAATGAGCAGTTCTTC. J is TRBJ2-1 and V is TRBV7-6; D might be TRBD1 (6 bases). V was trimmed by 5 bases and J by 4 bases, leaving 12 bases between them. Germline V gene sequence: CDR1 SGHVS, CDR2 FNYEAQ. The CDR3 runs to 14 residues.

This clone was counted only a few times. J is TRBJ1-1 and V is TRBV5-1; TRBD1 might be the D (5 bases). Per the germline V gene, CDR1 is SGHRS and CDR2 is YFSETQ. This CDR3 is 13 amino acids long. Trimming removed 3 bases at V and 8 bases at J, with 14 bases between. The CDR3 DNA sequence: TGCGCCAGCAGCTCAATGGGGGTCGGAGAAGCTTTCTTT. Its protein is CASSSMGVGEAFF.

This chain joins TRBV7-2 and TRBJ2-1; tentatively, D is TRBD2 (5 bases). Deletions cut 5 bases from V and 4 bases from J, with 15 bases between. CDR3 size: 15 residues. Germline CDR1 SGHTA, CDR2 FQGNSA. CDR3: CASSPRASGYNEQFF. In DNA, the CDR3 is TGTGCCAGCAGCCCGAGGGCGAGCGGTTACAATGAGCAGTTCTTC.